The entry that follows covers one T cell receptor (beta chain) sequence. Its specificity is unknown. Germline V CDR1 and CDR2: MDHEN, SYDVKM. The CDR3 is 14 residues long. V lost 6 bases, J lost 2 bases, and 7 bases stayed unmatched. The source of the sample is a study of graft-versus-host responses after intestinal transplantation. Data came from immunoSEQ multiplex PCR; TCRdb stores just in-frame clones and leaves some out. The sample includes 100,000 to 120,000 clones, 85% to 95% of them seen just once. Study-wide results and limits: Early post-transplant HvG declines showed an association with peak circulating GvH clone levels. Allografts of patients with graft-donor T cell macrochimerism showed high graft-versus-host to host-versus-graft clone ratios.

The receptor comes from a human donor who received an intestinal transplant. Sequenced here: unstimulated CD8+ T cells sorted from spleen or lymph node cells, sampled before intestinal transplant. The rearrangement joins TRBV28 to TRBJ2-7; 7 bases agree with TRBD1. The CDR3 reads CASRGRTGPYEQYF. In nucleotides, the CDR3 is TGTGCCAGCAGGGGAAGGACAGGTCCCTACGAGCAGTACTTC.